This T cell receptor (beta chain) was documented in a study of cytomegalovirus exposure and HLA in healthy donors (dated by TCRdb to about 2017). Some background on the complete study: An earlier analysis of more than 550 of the donors reported 250 to 350 Gb of sequence data and around 110 million unique TCR beta sequences obtained from roughly 170 million T cells. To study patterns of TCR occurrence, a later analysis re-analyzed previously published TCR beta repertoires from hundreds of donors and added high-resolution HLA genotyping. The study was designed to test whether signatures of past pathogen exposure could be identified by cataloging public T cell receptors. Alongside the repertoire data, information on donor age, sex, ethnicity and CMV serostatus was compiled. To predict cytomegalovirus infection status, the study combined high-throughput TCR immunosequencing, statistical association of individual TCRs with disease status, and machine learning. The number of typed donors differed by locus: about 620-640 for A, B, C, DRB1 and DQB1; 522 for DQA1; around 610 for DPA1; and around 470 for DPB1. Because of strong linkage in the cohort, roughly five DR-DQ haplotypes were treated as single units for association and clustering. An earlier analysis of 587 of the donors applied high-throughput TCR beta sequencing to assess whether each TCR beta V gene segment acted as functional or pseudogenic. The T cell repertoires of some 670 subjects were profiled by immunosequencing and related to cytomegalovirus serostatus. Rather than using new phenotypic data, the later analysis identified candidate immune exposures from TCR beta sequences and from how often those sequences occurred across donors. HLA typing covered class I and class II loci at four-digit resolution. Of the roughly 420 genotyped donors, 81% were placed in the genetic ancestry cluster associated with self-reported Caucasian donors. Besides the first cohort of approximately 670 subjects, a separate validation cohort made up of around 120 different subjects was used. Across some 400 genotyped donors of the cohort, an average of about 240,000 unique TCR beta nucleotide sequences per donor were sequenced, and 15% to 20% of those sequences were non-productive. An early release covering 500 to 750 HLA-typed donors comprised about 300 gigabases of sequencing data and roughly 85 million unique TCR sequences. All discovery cohort repertoires had been generated using a single sequencing platform. A later genetic analysis used genome-wide SNP genotypes for 398 of the 666 donors, treating that subset as a discovery cohort.

Overall study results and their limits: A few of the identified cytomegalovirus-associated TCR beta chains were confirmed in vitro to be specific for cytomegalovirus antigens. The earlier analysis of about 600 of the donors excluded roughly 17 rarely observed V segments, including chromosome 9 orphons, because counts were too low. A total of 150 to 200 TCR beta chains were listed by the study as associated with cytomegalovirus. The only immune exposure information available for the cohort was CMV serostatus. In a later genetic analysis, a missense DCLRE1C variant was associated with V-gene and J-gene trimming of TCR beta chains, and the association was replicated in an independent cohort. Cytomegalovirus status was reported to be diagnosed by the classifier with high specificity and sensitivity in both the original and validation cohorts. HLA typing was unavailable for some donors at each locus, so association tests used only the typed subset. While some public TCRs were present in many individuals, most TCR sequences turned up only very rarely across donors. According to a later analysis, most CMV-associated TCR beta chains appeared to be HLA-restricted, and the HLA associations seemed to be driven largely by CMV exposure. A further reported finding was that TCR beta sequences accurately predicted the HLA-A and HLA-B alleles for most subjects in the first cohort. According to the authors, the approach could potentially be generalized to other disease states and immunological phenotypes. Correlated functional status among segregating V segments might be attributable to linkage disequilibrium, but an unknown experimental factor could not be ruled out. In an earlier analysis of 450 to 750 of the donors, most TCR beta V segments appeared in productive rearrangements about 87% or about 30% of the time, broadly matching IMGT annotations. According to a later analysis, parvovirus B19, influenza, CMV and Epstein-Barr virus appeared linked to several top co-occurrence clusters. A cluster of highly shared sequence variants was judged likely to be a technical artifact of the sequencing pipeline. In a later genetic analysis, fewer N-insertions in productive TCRs were reported among donors in an Asian-associated ancestry cluster than the approximately 670-donor mean. A later analysis found that TCR association rates varied across HLA loci, with DRB1 alleles showing the most associated TCRs and HLA-C alleles the fewest. At a false discovery rate of 0.05, a later analysis linked roughly 17,000 TCR beta sequences to specific HLA alleles. Only TCR beta chains were sequenced in this cohort, and the absence of alpha or paired-chain data limited detectable features. Assigning TCR associations to individual alleles was difficult when HLA alleles, especially DR and DQ, strongly co-occurred. A later analysis found that HLA-associated TCR beta chains were more clonally expanded and had lower generation probabilities than equally common non-associated chains. Roughly uniform sequencing depth across donors was assumed in presence/absence analyses, although this assumption may not hold. Some IMGT-functional V segments, including TRBV6-2 and TRBV6-3, could not be told apart with the 87-base-pair reads, so those segments were excluded.

Receptors were amplified or captured by the immunoSEQ multiplex PCR assay. For the multiplex PCR, a mixture combining 60 forward primers for TCR Vbeta segments and 13 reverse primers for TCR Jbeta segments was used. The CDR3 region of rearranged TCR beta genes was amplified from genomic DNA with a multiplex PCR assay. On the Illumina HiSeq System, the amplified TCR beta libraries were sequenced as 87-base-pair reads. The authors' pipeline ran thus. Across the 700 or so repertoires, a later analysis counted some 80 million unique TCR beta chains, 9.5 million to 12 million of which were shared by at least two donors. To remove PCR and sequencing errors, raw reads were error-corrected and collapsed into unique sequences using a nearest-neighbor algorithm that merged closely related sequences. To assign V, D and J gene segments, CDR3 sequences were aligned to IMGT reference sequences. For a sequence to be retained, a match of at least six nucleotides to both a V gene segment and a J gene segment was required. A rearrangement was called productive if the CDR3 had no stop codons and remained in frame with V and J, and every other rearrangement was called non-productive. Following IMGT convention, CDR3 was defined as the stretch from the second conserved V-encoded cysteine up to the conserved J-encoded phenylalanine. Sequences without an unambiguous match to a single V gene segment were excluded from the earlier analysis of 587 of the donors. An earlier analysis of just under 600 of the donors called V segments functional above 56.7% productive rearrangements and segregating when the between-donor standard deviation exceeded 5%. To diagnose cytomegalovirus status from the catalog of TCR beta chain sequences, a statistical classification framework was built. In a later analysis, TCR nucleotide sequences were compared against IMGT/GENE-DB human TR gene sequences so that V and J genes could be assigned. The TCRdist pipeline was used in a later analysis to assign CDR3 sequences and most-parsimonious VDJ recombination scenarios. In a later analysis, every TCR beta chain was defined by the combination of its CDR3 amino acid sequence and its V-gene family, and reads without a unique V-gene family were dropped. To address suspected cross-contamination and a sequencing artifact, a later analysis removed roughly 580 highly shared, low-generation-probability nucleotide sequences. For each public chain, a later analysis derived a clonal expansion index from normalized ranks of inferred template counts within each repertoire. A later analysis computed generation probabilities with a VDJ recombination model fitted to out-of-frame rearrangements, and checked the results against IGoR. A later analysis scored TCR-TCR, TCR-HLA and TCR-CMV co-occurrence with hypergeometric tests, applying a repertoire-size bias correction to TCR pairs. To estimate false discovery rates, a later analysis permuted the HLA or CMV assignments 20 times. In a later analysis, co-occurring TCRs were grouped using DBSCAN, with TCRdist sequence similarity added in when clustering inside HLA-allele-positive subsets. Repertoires with fewer than 30,000 or more than 120,000 public chains, plus five repertoires with anomalous nucleotide sharing, were excluded from co-occurrence clustering. In its TCRdb copy, this immuneACCESS table keeps in-frame sequences only and misses some clones. Where compared with another copy, unresolved V genes explain less than half of these, and the others have no known cause. The V and J calls and the clone size are those of that table, but D and trimming were determined from the DNA. The sample table on file contains approximately 130,000 clones. The top ten hold 2% of the sample.

There are 15 amino acids in the CDR3, from cysteine to phenylalanine inclusive. Only the CDR3 part of the read is kept: 45 bases, read in frame from the first base. The germline V gene specifies SNHLY as CDR1 and FYNNEI as CDR2. At the junction V is shortened by 5 bases and J by 4 bases; bases outside the gene matches: 9. With regard to this clone: No antigen is known for it.

The cohort comprised approximately 700 healthy bone marrow donors. Cohort members were all nominally healthy when sampled, although unrecorded immune exposures were likely present. The donor tested CMV seronegative, placing the donor among the roughly 350 seronegative members of the cohort. Each donor provided a peripheral blood sample, and peripheral blood mononuclear cells were used for TCR beta sequencing. The Qiagen DNeasy Blood Extraction Kit was used to extract genomic DNA from the blood cell samples. The chain is assembled from TRBV2 and TRBJ1-1, and TRBD1 aligns with 8 junction nucleotides. Sequences were obtained from PBMCs. This clonotype originated in a woman aged 55-70 years in good health and CMV-seronegative. The DNA sequence is as follows: TGTGCCAGCAGTCCCCTAACAACAGGGGGCACTGAAGCTTTCTTT. It is translated as CASSPLTTGGTEAFF.